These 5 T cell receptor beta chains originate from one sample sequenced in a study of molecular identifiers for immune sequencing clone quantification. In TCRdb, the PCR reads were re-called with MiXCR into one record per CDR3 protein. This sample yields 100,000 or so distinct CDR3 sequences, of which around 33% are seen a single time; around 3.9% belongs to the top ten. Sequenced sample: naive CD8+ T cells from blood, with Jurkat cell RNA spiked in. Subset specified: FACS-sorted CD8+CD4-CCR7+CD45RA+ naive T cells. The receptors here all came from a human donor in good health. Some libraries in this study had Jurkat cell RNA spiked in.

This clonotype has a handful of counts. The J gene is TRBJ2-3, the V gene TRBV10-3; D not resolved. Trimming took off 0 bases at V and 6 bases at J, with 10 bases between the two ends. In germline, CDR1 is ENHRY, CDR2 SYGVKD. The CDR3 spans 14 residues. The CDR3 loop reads CAISESTARDTQYF. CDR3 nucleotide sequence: TGTGCCATCAGTGAGTCAACAGCCCGGGATACGCAGTATTTT.

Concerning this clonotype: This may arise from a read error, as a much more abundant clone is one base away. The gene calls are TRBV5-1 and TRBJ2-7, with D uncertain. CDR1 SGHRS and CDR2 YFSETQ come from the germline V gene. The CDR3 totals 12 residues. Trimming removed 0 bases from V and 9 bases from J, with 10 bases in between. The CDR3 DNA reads TGCGCCAGCAGCTTGGCCGGCGCAGCGCAGTACTTC. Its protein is CASSLAGAAQYF.

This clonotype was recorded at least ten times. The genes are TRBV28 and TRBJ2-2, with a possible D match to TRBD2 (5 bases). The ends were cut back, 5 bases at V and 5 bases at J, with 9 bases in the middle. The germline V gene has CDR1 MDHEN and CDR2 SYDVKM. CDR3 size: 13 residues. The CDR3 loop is CASSPLGTGELFF. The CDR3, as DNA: TGTGCCAGCAGTCCACTAGGGACCGGGGAGCTGTTTTTT.

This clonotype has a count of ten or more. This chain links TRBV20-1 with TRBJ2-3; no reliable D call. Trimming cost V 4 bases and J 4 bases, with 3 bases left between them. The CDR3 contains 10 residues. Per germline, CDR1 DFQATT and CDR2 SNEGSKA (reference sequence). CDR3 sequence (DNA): TGCAGTGCTACCCCAGATACGCAGTATTTT. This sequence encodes CSATPDTQYF.

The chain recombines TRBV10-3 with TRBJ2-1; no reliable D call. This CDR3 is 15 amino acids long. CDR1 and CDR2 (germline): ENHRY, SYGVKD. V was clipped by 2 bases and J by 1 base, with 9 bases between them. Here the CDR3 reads CAISEVVGSYNEQFF. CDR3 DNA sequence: TGTGCCATCAGTGAGGTTGTGGGGTCCTACAATGAGCAGTTCTTC.